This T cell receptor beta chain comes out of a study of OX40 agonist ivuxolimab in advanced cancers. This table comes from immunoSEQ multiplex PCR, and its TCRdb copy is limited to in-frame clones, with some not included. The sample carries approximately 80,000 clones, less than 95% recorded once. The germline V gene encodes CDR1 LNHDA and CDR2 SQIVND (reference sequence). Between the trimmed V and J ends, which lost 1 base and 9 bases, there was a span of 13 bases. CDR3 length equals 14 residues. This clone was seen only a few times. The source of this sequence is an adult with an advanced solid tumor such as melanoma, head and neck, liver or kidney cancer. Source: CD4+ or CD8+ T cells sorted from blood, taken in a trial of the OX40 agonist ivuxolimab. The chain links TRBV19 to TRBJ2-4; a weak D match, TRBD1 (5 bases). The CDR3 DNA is TGTGCCAGTAGTATAGTGCAGGGTAGGGGCATTCAGTACTTC. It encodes CASSIVQGRGIQYF.